A single sample gave rise to the 15 T cell receptor beta chains below, sequenced in a study of control samples from healthy donors and cancer patients (dated by TCRdb to about 2020). Receptor amplification or capture employed the immunoSEQ multiplex PCR assay. TCRdb limited this immuneACCESS table to in-frame rearrangements with V and J called. A share of clones is missing; checked studies link under half to unresolved V genes, and the rest is unexplained. For this sample there are about 140,000 clones; about nine tenths appear just once. The biggest ten clones account for over 9% of the sample. Material for sequencing was blood. These receptors originate from a man younger than 45 in good health.

CDR3 residues: CASRGRGSSEGYTF. The CDR3 DNA sequence: TGTGCCAGCAGGGGACGGGGTTCCTCGGAGGGCTACACCTTC. V usage is TRBV6-5 and J usage is TRBJ1-2; perhaps TRBD1 as D (5 bases). Per germline, CDR1 MNHEY and CDR2 SVGAGI. The CDR3 is 14 amino acids. V lost 6 bases, J lost 8 bases, and 19 bases lay in between.

The chain carries TRBV3-1 (or the pseudogene TRBV3-2) and TRBJ2-7, with 7 bases fitting TRBD1. This CDR3 has 15 amino acids. Trimming at V came to 0 bases and at J to 2 bases, leaving 4 bases not matched to a gene. Germline V CDR1 and CDR2: LGHDT, YNNKEL (reference sequence). CDR3 DNA: TGTGCCAGCAGCCAAGAAGTCGGGACAGCCTACGAGCAGTACTTC. Protein sequence: CASSQEVGTAYEQYF.

This rearrangement joins TRBV27 to TRBJ2-3; 9 bases map to TRBD2. This CDR3 spans 16 amino acids. From germline, CDR1 is MNHEY and CDR2 SMNVEV (reference sequence). The trim removed 4 bases at V and 6 bases at J, leaving 11 bases unmatched. The CDR3 DNA reads as TGTGCCAGCAGTTCCCTCCTTAGCGGGAGAAGGGATACGCAGTATTTT. It specifies CASSSLLSGRRDTQYF.

The rearrangement joins TRBV6-5 to TRBJ2-3; no reliable D call. The CDR3 spans 13 residues. Trimming shortened V by 5 bases and J by 2 bases, and 8 bases separated the two germline ends. Per germline, CDR1 MNHEY and CDR2 SVGAGI. CDR3 sequence: CASSPEYTDTQYF. CDR3 DNA sequence: TGTGCCAGCAGTCCGGAATACACAGATACGCAGTATTTT.

This sequence joins TRBV28 and TRBJ1-1; D is possibly TRBD1 (6 bases). V was clipped by 5 bases and J by 0 bases, with 13 bases between them. The CDR3 totals 15 residues. Germline V gene lookup returns CDR1 MDHEN and CDR2 SYDVKM. CDR3 sequence reads: CASSPAYRVNTEAFF. CDR3 DNA: TGTGCCAGCAGTCCCGCTTACAGGGTGAACACTGAAGCTTTCTTT.

The J gene is TRBJ2-3, the V gene TRBV4-2; 13 bases align to TRBD2. The CDR3 extends over 18 amino acids. Looked up from germline, CDR1 is LGHNA and CDR2 is YNFKEQ. V lost 5 bases, J lost 3 bases, and 11 bases stayed unmatched. The DNA of the CDR3 is TGTGCCAGCAGCTTGAGCTATAGGGGACTAGCGGGAACAGATACGCAGTATTTT. It codes for CASSLSYRGLAGTDTQYF.

The chain couples TRBV19 to TRBJ1-5; no clear D gene. V shed 1 base and J shed 0 bases, with 10 bases lying between them. The germline CDR1 and CDR2 sequences are LNHDA and SQIVND (reference sequence). The CDR3 is made up of 16 amino acids. CDR3 bases: TGTGCCAGTAGTATAGGCAGCCAATATAGCAATCAGCCCCAGCATTTT. It codes for CASSIGSQYSNQPQHF.

The gene calls are TRBV5-6 and TRBJ1-2; D not resolved. Trimming shortened V by 4 bases and J by 2 bases, and 9 bases separated the two germline ends. The CDR3 extends over 13 amino acids. CDR1 and CDR2 (germline): SGHDT, YYEEEE. The CDR3 nucleotides are TGTGCCAGCAGCAGCACGGTGAACTATGGCTACACCTTC. The encoded protein is CASSSTVNYGYTF.

This clone was observed once. V is TRBV19 and J is TRBJ2-7; 10 nucleotides align to TRBD2. The CDR3 covers 15 residues. The germline V gene encodes CDR1 LNHDA and CDR2 SQIVND (reference sequence). Germline trimming cut 3 bases from V and 2 bases from J; bases unmatched to any gene: 4. The CDR3 region has the DNA TGTGCCAGTAGTATGGGACTAGCGTACCCCTACGAGCAGTACTTC. It codes for CASSMGLAYPYEQYF. Based on the CDR3 plus reference TRBV19 and TRBJ2-7, the full variable domain is DGGITQSPKYLFRKEGQNVTLSCEQNLNHDAMYWYRQDPGQGLRLIYYSQIVNDFQKGDIAEGYSVSREKKESFPLTVTSAQKNPTAFYLCASSMGLAYPYEQYFGPGTRLTVT.

The chain uses TRBV11-2 and TRBJ2-7, with a weak D call TRBD2 (6 bases). Germline CDR1 is SGHAT and CDR2 is FQNNGV. Trimming took off 5 bases at V and 6 bases at J, with 17 bases between the two ends. The CDR3 spans 14 residues. CDR3 bases: TGTGCCAGCAGCCCAGGGACTTGGGCGCGCGAGCAGTACTTC. It encodes CASSPGTWAREQYF.

The CDR3, as DNA: TGTGCCAGCAGCAAAGGACTAGCCAATGAGCAGTTCTTC. Its protein is CASSKGLANEQFF. J is TRBJ2-1 and V is TRBV7-9, with TRBD2 identical over 8 bases. The V segment lost 5 bases and the J segment 6 bases; nucleotides outside the gene matches: 3. This CDR3 has 13 residues. CDR1 and CDR2 (germline): SEHNR, FQNEAQ (reference sequence).

This sequence joins TRBV19 and TRBJ1-2; D gene ambiguous. Germline V gene lookup returns CDR1 LNHDA and CDR2 SQIVND (reference sequence). The germline V and J ends were trimmed by 1 base and 7 bases, with 16 bases remaining between them. The CDR3 length is 15 residues. In DNA form, the CDR3 reads TGTGCCAGTAGTATAGGGAGGGCCCCCTCGGGTGGCTACACCTTC. Translation: CASSIGRAPSGGYTF.

The CDR3 DNA sequence: TGTGCTAGTGGTTTGGGCCAGTCGGACACCGGGGAGCTGTTTTTT. It yields the protein CASGLGQSDTGELFF. V gene TRBV12-5 combines with J gene TRBJ2-2; D is ambiguous. CDR1 and CDR2 from the germline V gene are LGHNT and FRNRAP. V was clipped by 1 base and J by 3 bases, with 9 bases between them. CDR3 length: 15 residues.

The chain carries TRBV7-2 and TRBJ2-3, with 13 bases matching TRBD2. Losses at the gene ends were 2 bases for V and 4 bases for J; bases not matched to a gene: 3. The CDR3 length is 16 residues. The V gene's germline CDR1 is SGHTA and CDR2 FQGNSA. CDR3 loop: CASSLTSGRASDTQYF. As DNA, the CDR3 is TGTGCCAGCAGCTTAACTAGCGGGAGGGCCTCAGATACGCAGTATTTT.

CDR3 region: CASSPSRGDYQPQHF. The CDR3 nucleotides are TGTGCCAGCAGCCCTAGTAGGGGGGACTATCAGCCCCAGCATTTT. The J gene is TRBJ1-5, the V gene TRBV4-2, with D possibly being TRBD1 (6 bases). This CDR3 is built from 15 residues. Germline values: CDR1 LGHNA, CDR2 YNFKEQ. V lost 4 bases, J lost 5 bases, and 15 bases lay in between.